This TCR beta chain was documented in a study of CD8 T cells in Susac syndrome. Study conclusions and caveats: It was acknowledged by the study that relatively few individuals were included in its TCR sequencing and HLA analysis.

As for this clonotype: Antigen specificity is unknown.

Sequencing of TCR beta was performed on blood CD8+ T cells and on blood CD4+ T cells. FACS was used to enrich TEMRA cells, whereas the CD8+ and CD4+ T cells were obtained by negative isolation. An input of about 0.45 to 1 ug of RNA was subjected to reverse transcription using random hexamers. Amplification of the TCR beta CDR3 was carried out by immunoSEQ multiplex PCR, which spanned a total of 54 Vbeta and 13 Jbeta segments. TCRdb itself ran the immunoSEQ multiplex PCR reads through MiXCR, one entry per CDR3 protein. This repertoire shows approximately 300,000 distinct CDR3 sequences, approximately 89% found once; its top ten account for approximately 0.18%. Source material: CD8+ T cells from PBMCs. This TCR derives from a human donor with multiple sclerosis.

The DNA of the CDR3 is TGCAGCGTAGACCGGGACAGACCTTCCTACGAGCAGTACTTC. Amino acids: CSVDRDRPSYEQYF. The rearrangement joins TRBV29-1 to TRBJ2-7; TRBD1 matches 7 bases. Germline V gene lookup returns CDR1 SQVTM and CDR2 ANQGSEA. Germline trimming cut 6 bases from V and 1 base from J; bases unmatched to any gene: 9. The CDR3 loop spans 14 amino acids.